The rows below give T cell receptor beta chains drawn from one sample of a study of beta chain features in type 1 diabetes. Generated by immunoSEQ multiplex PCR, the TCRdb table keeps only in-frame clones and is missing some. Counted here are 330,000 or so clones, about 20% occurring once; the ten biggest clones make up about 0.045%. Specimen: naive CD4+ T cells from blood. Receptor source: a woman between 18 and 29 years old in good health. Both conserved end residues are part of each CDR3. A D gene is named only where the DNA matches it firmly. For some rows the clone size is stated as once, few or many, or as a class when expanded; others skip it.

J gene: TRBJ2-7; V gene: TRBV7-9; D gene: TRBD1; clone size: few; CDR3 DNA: TGTGCCAGCAGGCCCGGACAGGCTCTGCATTACGAGCAGTACTTC; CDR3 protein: CASRPGQALHYEQYF
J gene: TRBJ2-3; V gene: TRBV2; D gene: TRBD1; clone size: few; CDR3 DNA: TGTGCCAGCAGCGGCCCCGGACAGGGCACAGATACGCAGTATTTT; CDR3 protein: CASSGPGQGTDTQYF
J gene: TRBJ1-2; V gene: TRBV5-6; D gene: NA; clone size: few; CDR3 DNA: TGTGCCAGCAGCTTATCAGGGATAGGGGGCTATGGCTACACCTTC; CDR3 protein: CASSLSGIGGYGYTF
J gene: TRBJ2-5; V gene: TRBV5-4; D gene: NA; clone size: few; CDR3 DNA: TGTGCCAGCAGCCCCTCCTTAGGAGCGGCCCAAGAGACCCAGTACTTC; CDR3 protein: CASSPSLGAAQETQYF
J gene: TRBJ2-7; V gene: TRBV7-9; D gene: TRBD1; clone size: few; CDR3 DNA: TGTGCCAGCAGCTCGGGACAGGAAGGCGGGCAGTACTTC; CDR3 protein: CASSSGQEGGQYF
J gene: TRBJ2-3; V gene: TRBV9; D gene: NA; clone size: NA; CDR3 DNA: TGTGCCAGCAGCGTAGATGGTAGCAGCACAGATACGCAGTATTTT; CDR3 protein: CASSVDGSSTDTQYF
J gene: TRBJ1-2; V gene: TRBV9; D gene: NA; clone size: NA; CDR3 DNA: TGTGCCAGCAGCGTAAACAGCTACTATGGCTACACCTTC; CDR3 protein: CASSVNSYYGYTF
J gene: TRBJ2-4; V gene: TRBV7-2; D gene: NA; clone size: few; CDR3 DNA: TGTGCCAGCAGCTTAGCGAGAGCCAAAAACATTCAGTACTTC; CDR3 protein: CASSLARAKNIQYF
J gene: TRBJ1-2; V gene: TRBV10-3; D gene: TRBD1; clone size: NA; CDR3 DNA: TGTGCCATCACTCCGACAGGGGATGGAGGCTACACCTTC; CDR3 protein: CAITPTGDGGYTF
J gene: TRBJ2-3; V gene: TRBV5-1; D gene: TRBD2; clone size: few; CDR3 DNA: TGCGCCAGCAGCCCCGGGACTAGCGGGCTAGATACGCAGTATTTT; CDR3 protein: CASSPGTSGLDTQYF
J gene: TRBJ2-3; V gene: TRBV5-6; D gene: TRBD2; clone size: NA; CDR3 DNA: TGTGCCAGCAGCCCGGGACTAGCTAGCACAGATACGCAGTATTTT; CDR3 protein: CASSPGLASTDTQYF
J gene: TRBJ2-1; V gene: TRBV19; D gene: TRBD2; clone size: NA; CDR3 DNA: TGTGCCAGTAGTATCCCCCCCGGGAGGGCCCTCTCCTACAATGAGCAGTTCTTC; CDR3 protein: CASSIPPGRALSYNEQFF
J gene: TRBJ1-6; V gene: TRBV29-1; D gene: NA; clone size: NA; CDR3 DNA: TGCAGCCAAGGGGCAGGGGCGTGTTCACCCCTCCACTTT; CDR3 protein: CSQGAGACSPLHF
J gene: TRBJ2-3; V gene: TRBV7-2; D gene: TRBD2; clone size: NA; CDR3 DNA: TGTGCCAGCAGCTTCGACAGCGGGAAGGGCACAGATACGCAGTATTTT; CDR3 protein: CASSFDSGKGTDTQYF
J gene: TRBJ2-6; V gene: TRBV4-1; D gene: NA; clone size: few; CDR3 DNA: TGCGCCAGCAGCCAATCGTCTGCGGGGCACTACTCGGGGGCCAACGTCCTGACTTTC; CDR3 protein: CASSQSSAGHYSGANVLTF
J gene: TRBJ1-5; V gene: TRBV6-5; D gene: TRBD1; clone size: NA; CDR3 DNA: TGTGCCAGCAGTCCCCCGGGACAGGGGTGGGCCCAGCATTTT; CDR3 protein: CASSPPGQGWAQHF
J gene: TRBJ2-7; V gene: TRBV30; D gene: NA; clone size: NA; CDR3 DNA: TGTGCCTGGAGTGTTGGACAGTTATCCTACGAGCAGTACTTC; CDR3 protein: CAWSVGQLSYEQYF
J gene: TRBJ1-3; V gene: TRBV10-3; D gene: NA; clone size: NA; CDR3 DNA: TGTGCCATCAAGGGACTTGGAAACACCATATATTTT; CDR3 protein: CAIKGLGNTIYF
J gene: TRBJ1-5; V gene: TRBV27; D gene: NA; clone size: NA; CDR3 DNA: TGTGCCAGCAGTCATTCCCATCAGGGAAGCAATCAGCCCCAGCATTTT; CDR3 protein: CASSHSHQGSNQPQHF
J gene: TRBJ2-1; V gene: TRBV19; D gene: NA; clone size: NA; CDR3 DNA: TGTGCCAGTAGTACCGGGACACCGGGATGGAATGAGCAGTTCTTC; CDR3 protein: CASSTGTPGWNEQFF
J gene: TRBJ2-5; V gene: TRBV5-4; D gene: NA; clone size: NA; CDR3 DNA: TGTGCCAGCAGCCTCAGGGACAAGGAGACCCAGTACTTC; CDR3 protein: CASSLRDKETQYF
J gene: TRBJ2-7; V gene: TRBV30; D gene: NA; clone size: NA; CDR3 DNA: TGTGCCTGGAGTGTAGCTTACGAGCAGTACTTC; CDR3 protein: CAWSVAYEQYF
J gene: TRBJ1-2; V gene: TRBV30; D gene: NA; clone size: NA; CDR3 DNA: TGTGCCTGGAGTGTGAGAAACAGGGAATACACCTTC; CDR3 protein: CAWSVRNREYTF
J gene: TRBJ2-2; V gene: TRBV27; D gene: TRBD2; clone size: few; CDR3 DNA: TGTGCCAGCAGTTTAACTCCTAGCGGGAGGGCGATCGGGGAGCTGTTTTTT; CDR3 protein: CASSLTPSGRAIGELFF